The sequence of this T cell receptor (beta chain) was determined in a study of cytomegalovirus exposure and HLA in healthy donors. For the study at large: The roughly 120 million unique TCR beta sequences, from about 179 million T cells, were found by an earlier analysis.

Trimming stripped 0 bases from V and 6 bases from J, with 9 bases between. Per the germline V gene, CDR1 is LGHNA and CDR2 is YNFKEQ. CDR3 length: 14 amino acids. This clone was counted between two and nine times. Its antigen is undetermined. Findings and limits, study-wide: The study listed 164 cytomegalovirus-associated TCR beta chains. Many donors shared some public TCRs, even though most TCR sequences were rare.

13 Jbeta primers and 60 Vbeta primers were used for the PCR. Method: immunoSEQ multiplex PCR; TCRdb's copy keeps in-frame clones and lacks some. The data show some 200,000 clones, about 80% seen once. Sequenced material: PBMCs. The sequence was collected from a man aged 40-49 years in good health and CMV-seronegative. J is TRBJ2-1 and V is TRBV4-2; D might be TRBD2 (5 bases). The CDR3 spells CASSQDGGFNEQFF. CDR3 DNA: TGTGCCAGCAGCCAAGACGGCGGGTTCAATGAGCAGTTCTTC.